This T cell receptor (beta chain) was sequenced during a study of T-cell memory formation after mild COVID-19. V shed 2 bases and J shed 6 bases, with 16 bases lying between them. Germline V CDR1 and CDR2: LNHDA, SQIVND (reference sequence). The CDR3 is 15 amino acids. This clonotype was picked up one time. TCRdb reprocessed the 5' RACE reads via MiXCR and lists one record per CDR3 protein. Seen here are roughly 400,000 distinct CDR3 sequences, 18% observed once, and the top ten hold 20% to 25%. The source is a man younger than 35 who had mild COVID-19 (a few samples of this study predate the infection). Cell type and time point are not known. This chain connects TRBV19 to TRBJ1-2, with D tentatively TRBD1 (5 bases). The specimen sequenced was PBMCs or a T cell subset sorted from them (not recorded which). CDR3 DNA: TGTGCCAGTAGTATATCTTGGCAACCGGGGGATGGCTACACCTTC. It codes for CASSISWQPGDGYTF. The complete variable domain, with remaining parts taken from reference TRBV19 and TRBJ1-2, reads DGGITQSPKYLFRKEGQNVTLSCEQNLNHDAMYWYRQDPGQGLRLIYYSQIVNDFQKGDIAEGYSVSREKKESFPLTVTSAQKNPTAFYLCASSISWQPGDGYTFGSGTRLTVV.